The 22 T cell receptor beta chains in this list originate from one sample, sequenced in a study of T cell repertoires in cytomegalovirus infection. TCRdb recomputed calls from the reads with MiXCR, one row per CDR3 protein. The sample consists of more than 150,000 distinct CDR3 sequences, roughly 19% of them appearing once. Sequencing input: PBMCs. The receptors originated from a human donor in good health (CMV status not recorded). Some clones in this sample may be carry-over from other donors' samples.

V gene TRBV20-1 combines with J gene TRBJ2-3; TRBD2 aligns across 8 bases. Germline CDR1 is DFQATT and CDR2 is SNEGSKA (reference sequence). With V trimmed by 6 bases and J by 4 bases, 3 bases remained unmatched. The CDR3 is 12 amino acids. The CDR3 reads CSAGRAADTQYF. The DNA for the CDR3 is TGCAGTGCCGGGAGGGCAGCAGATACGCAGTATTTT.

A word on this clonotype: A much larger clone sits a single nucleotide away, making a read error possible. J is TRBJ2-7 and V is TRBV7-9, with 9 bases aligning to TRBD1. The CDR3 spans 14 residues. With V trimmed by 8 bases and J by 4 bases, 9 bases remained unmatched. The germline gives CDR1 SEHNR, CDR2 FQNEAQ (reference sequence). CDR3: CASGRDRVSYEQYF. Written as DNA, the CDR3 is TGTGCCAGCGGCCGGGACAGGGTTTCTTACGAGCAGTACTTC.

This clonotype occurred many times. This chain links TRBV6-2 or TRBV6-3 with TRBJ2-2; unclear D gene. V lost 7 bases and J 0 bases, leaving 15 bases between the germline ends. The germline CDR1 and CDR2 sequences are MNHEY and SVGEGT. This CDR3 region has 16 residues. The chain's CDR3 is CASTDGWVANTGELFF. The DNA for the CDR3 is TGTGCCAGCACCGACGGCTGGGTCGCGAACACCGGGGAGCTGTTTTTT.

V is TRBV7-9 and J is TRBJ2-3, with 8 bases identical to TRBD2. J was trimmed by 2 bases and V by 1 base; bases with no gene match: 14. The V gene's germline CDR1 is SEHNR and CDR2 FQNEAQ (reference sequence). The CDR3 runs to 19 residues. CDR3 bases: TGTGCCAGCAGCTTAGACTCCGCAGCGGGAGCCCCCCTCACAGATACGCAGTATTTT. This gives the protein CASSLDSAAGAPLTDTQYF.

This chain's CDR3 is CASRTGAQYEQYF. The CDR3 nucleotides are TGCGCCAGCAGAACCGGGGCCCAATACGAGCAGTACTTC. The gene calls are TRBV5-1 and TRBJ2-7; D could derive from TRBD1 or TRBD2 (5 bases each). Trimming stripped 5 bases from V and 4 bases from J, with 13 bases between. This CDR3 contains 13 residues. Germline V gives CDR1 SGHRS, CDR2 YFSETQ.

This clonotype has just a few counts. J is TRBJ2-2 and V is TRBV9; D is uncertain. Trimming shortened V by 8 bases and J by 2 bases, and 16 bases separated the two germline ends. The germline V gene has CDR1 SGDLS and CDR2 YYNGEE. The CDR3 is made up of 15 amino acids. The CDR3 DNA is TGTGCCAGTTCAATCGACGGTAGAAACACCGGGGAGCTGTTTTTT. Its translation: CASSIDGRNTGELFF.

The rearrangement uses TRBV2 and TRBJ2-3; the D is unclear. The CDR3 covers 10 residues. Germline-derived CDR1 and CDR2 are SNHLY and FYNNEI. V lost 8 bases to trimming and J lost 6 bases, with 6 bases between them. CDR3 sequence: CASASDTQYF. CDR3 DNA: TGTGCCAGCGCATCGGATACGCAGTATTTT.

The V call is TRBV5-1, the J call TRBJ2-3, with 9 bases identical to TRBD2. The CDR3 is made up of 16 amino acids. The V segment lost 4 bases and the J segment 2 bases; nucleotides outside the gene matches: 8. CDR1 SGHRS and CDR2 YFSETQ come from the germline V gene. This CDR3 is CASSLASGITTDTQYF. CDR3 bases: TGCGCCAGCAGCCTGGCTAGCGGGATTACCACAGATACGCAGTATTTT.

CDR3 loop: CSVTGITIETQYF. The CDR3 nucleotides read TGCAGCGTTACTGGTATTACCATAGAGACCCAGTACTTC. The J gene is TRBJ2-5, the V gene TRBV29-1; D unresolved. This CDR3 spans 13 amino acids. Trimming shortened V by 5 bases and J by 4 bases, and 14 bases separated the two germline ends. Per the germline V gene, CDR1 is SQVTM and CDR2 is ANQGSEA.

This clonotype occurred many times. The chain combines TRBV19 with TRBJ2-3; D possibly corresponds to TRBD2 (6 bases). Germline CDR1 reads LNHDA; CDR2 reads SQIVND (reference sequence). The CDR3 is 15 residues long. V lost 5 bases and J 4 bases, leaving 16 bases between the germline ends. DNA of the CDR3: TGTGCCAGTAGTCCCTCGGCCGGGAGAGCAGATACGCAGTATTTT. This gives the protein CASSPSAGRADTQYF.

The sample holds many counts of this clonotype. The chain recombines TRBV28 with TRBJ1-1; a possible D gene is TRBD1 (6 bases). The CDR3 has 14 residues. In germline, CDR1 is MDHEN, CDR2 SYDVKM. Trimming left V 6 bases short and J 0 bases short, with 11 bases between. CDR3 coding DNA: TGTGCCAGCAGGTTTACAGGGATGAACACTGAAGCTTTCTTT. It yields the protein CASRFTGMNTEAFF.

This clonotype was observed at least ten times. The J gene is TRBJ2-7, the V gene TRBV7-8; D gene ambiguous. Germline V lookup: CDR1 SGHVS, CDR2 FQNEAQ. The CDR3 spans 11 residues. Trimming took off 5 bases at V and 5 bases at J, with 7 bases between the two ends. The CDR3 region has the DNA TGTGCCAGCAGCCCCAACGACGAGCAGTACTTC. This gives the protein CASSPNDEQYF.

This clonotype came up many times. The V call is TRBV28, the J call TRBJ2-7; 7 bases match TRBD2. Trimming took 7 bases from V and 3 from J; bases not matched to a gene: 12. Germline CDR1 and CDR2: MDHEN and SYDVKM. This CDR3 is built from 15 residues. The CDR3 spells CASTTPSGTNYEQYF. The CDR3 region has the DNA TGTGCCAGCACCACACCGAGCGGGACGAACTACGAGCAGTACTTC. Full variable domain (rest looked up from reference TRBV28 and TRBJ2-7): DVKVTQSSRYLVKRTGEKVFLECVQDMDHENMFWYRQDPGLGLRLIYFSYDVKMKEKGDIPEGYSVSREKKERFSLILESASTNQTSMYLCASTTPSGTNYEQYFGPGTRLTVT.

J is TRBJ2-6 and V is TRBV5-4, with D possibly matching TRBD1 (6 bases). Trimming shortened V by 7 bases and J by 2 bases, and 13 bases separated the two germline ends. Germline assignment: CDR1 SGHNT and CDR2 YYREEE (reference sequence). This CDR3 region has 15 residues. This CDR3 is CASRQGHTGANVLTF. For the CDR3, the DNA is TGTGCCAGCCGTCAGGGGCATACTGGGGCCAACGTCCTGACTTTC.

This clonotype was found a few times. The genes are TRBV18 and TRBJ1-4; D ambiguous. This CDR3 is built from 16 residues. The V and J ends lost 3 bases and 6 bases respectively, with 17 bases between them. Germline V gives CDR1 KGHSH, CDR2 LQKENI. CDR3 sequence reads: CASSPLEAGRYEKLFF. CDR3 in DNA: TGTGCCAGCTCACCCCTAGAAGCAGGACGGTATGAAAAACTGTTTTTT.

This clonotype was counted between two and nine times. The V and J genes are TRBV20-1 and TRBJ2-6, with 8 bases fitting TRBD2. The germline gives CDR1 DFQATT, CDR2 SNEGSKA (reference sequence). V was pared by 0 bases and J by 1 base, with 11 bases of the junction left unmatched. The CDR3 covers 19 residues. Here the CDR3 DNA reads TGCAGTGCTAGAGACCCAGGGGTAGCGGGGATGTCTGGGGCCAACGTCCTGACTTTC. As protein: CSARDPGVAGMSGANVLTF.

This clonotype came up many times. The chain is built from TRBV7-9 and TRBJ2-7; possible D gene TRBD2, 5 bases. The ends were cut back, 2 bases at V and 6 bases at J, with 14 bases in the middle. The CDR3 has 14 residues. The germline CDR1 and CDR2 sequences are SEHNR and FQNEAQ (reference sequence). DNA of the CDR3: TGTGCCAGCAGCTTACAATCTAGCCTGAGCGAGCAGTACTTC. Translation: CASSLQSSLSEQYF.

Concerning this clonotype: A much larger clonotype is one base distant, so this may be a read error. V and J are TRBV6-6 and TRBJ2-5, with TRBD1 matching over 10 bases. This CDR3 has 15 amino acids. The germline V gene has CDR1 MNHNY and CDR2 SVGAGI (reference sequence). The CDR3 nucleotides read TGTTCCAGCAGTTACCCGGGACAGGGGTGGGAGACCCAGTACTTC. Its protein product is CSSSYPGQGWETQYF.

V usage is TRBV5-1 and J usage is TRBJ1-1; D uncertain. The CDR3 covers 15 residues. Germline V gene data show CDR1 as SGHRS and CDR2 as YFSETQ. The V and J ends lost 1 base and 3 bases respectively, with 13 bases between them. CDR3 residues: CASSLFKGLDTEAFF. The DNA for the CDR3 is TGCGCCAGCAGCTTGTTTAAGGGTCTGGACACTGAAGCTTTCTTT.

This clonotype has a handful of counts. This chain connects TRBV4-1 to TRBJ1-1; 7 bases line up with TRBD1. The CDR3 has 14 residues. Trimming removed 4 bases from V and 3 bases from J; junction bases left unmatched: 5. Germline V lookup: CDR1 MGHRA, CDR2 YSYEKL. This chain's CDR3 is CASSLDRVDTEAFF. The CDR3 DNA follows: TGCGCCAGCAGCCTAGACAGGGTGGACACTGAAGCTTTCTTT.

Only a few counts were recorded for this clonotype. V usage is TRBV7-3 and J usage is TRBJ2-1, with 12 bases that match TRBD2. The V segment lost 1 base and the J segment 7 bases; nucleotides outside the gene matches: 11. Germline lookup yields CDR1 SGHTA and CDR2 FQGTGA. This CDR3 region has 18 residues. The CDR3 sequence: CASSLIPRTSGNGNEQFF. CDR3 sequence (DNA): TGTGCCAGCAGCTTAATTCCCCGGACTAGCGGGAATGGTAATGAGCAGTTCTTC.

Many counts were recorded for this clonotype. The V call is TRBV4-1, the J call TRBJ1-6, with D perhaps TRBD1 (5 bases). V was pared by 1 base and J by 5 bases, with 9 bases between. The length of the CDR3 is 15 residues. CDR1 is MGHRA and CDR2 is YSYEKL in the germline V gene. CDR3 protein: CASSQAGGDNSPLHF. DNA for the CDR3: TGCGCCAGCAGCCAAGCCGGGGGAGATAATTCACCCCTCCACTTT.